This TCR beta chain emerged from a study of cytomegalovirus exposure and HLA in healthy donors. Study-wide results and limits: When analyzed later, a missense DCLRE1C variant was found to be linked to TCR beta V- and J-gene trimming.

There are a few counts of this clone. The antigen is not known. The PCR made use of 60 Vbeta and 13 Jbeta primers. Repertoires were generated with immunoSEQ multiplex PCR, while TCRdb's copy carries only in-frame clones and drops some. This sample carries approximately 150,000 clones, approximately 79% of them seen once, and the ten largest clones take around 1.4%. V was pared by 3 bases and J by 3 bases, with 1 base of the junction left unmatched. In germline, CDR1 is SGHAT, CDR2 FQDESV (reference sequence). This CDR3 contains 13 residues. This chain links TRBV11-1 with TRBJ2-5; 7 bases map to TRBD1. The sequenced sample consisted of PBMCs. The source of this sequence is a man between 60 and 75 years old in good health and CMV-seronegative. The CDR3 is CASSFTGEETQYF. DNA for the CDR3: TGTGCCAGCAGCTTTACAGGGGAAGAGACCCAGTACTTC.